What follows are 30 T cell receptor beta chains derived from one specimen sequenced in a study of blood T cell repertoires in COVID-19. Using immunoSEQ multiplex PCR, the repertoire was profiled, and TCRdb retains in-frame clones only, with some absent. The table shows 150,000 to 200,000 clones, with approximately 90% occurring only once. Material: peripheral blood. The receptor source for this set is a man aged 18 to 30 who had recovered from COVID-19.

The chain recombines TRBV6-1 with TRBJ1-2; 7 nucleotides line up with TRBD1. With V trimmed by 2 bases and J by 4 bases, 10 bases remained unmatched. This CDR3 is built from 16 residues. Germline V CDR1 and CDR2: MNHNS, SASEGT. The CDR3, as DNA: TGTGCCAGCAGTGAAACAGGGGCGACTCCCTTCTATGGCTACACCTTC. Translated, it gives CASSETGATPFYGYTF.

This clone was seen a single time. The rearrangement uses TRBV25-1 and TRBJ1-4; possible D gene TRBD1, 5 bases. V lost 3 bases, J lost 4 bases, and 12 bases lay in between. The CDR3 totals 15 residues. Germline-derived CDR1 and CDR2 are MGHDK and SYGVNS. CDR3 loop: CASSEVRGNNEKLFF. The CDR3 nucleotides are TGTGCCAGCAGTGAGGTGCGGGGGAATAATGAAAAACTGTTTTTT.

This chain links TRBV4-3 with TRBJ2-7; 12 bases fit TRBD2. The CDR3 consists of 16 residues. V gave up 0 bases and J gave up 3 bases; unmatched junction bases: 3. In germline, CDR1 is LGHNA, CDR2 YSLEER. The CDR3 DNA is TGCGCCAGCAGCCAAGAATGGACTAGCGGGAACTACGAGCAGTACTTC. Translated: CASSQEWTSGNYEQYF.

The rearrangement joins TRBV2 to TRBJ2-5, with a weak D call TRBD1 (5 bases). CDR3 length: 13 amino acids. Germline loops: CDR1 SNHLY, CDR2 FYNNEI. The V gene lost 5 bases and the J gene lost 4 bases, with 11 bases spanning the gap. CDR3: CASSSGFSETQYF. The CDR3 DNA follows: TGTGCCAGCAGTTCAGGGTTTTCAGAGACCCAGTACTTC.

The chain uses TRBV4-3 and TRBJ1-2, with D perhaps TRBD1 (6 bases). Germline V CDR1 and CDR2: LGHNA, YSLEER. V was cut by 1 base and J by 3 bases, with 18 bases left in between. This CDR3 is built from 17 residues. Written as DNA, the CDR3 is TGCGCCAGCAGCCAAGCCCCGTTAGGGGGGGCCGACTATGGCTACACCTTC. Translated: CASSQAPLGGADYGYTF.

This chain links TRBV6-5 with TRBJ1-3; D is undetermined. CDR1 is MNHEY, CDR2 SVGAGI, per germline. This CDR3 is 15 amino acids long. Trimming removed 7 bases at V and 4 bases at J, with 17 bases between. The CDR3 reads CASMRMVGRGNTIYF. The CDR3 nucleotides are TGTGCCAGCATGAGAATGGTTGGGAGGGGAAACACCATATATTTT.

V usage is TRBV28 and J usage is TRBJ2-2; tentative D call: TRBD1 (6 bases). Germline lookup yields CDR1 MDHEN and CDR2 SYDVKM. The CDR3 consists of 14 residues. V was shortened by 2 bases and J by 7 bases, with 11 bases between the two germline ends. CDR3 protein: CASSLPQGFGELFF. For the CDR3, the DNA is TGTGCCAGCAGTTTACCCCAGGGGTTCGGGGAGCTGTTTTTT.

CDR3 sequence (DNA): TGTGCCAGCAGTTTAACCGGGTACAATGAGCAGTTCTTC. The encoded protein is CASSLTGYNEQFF. The rearrangement links TRBV28 to TRBJ2-1; D is unresolved. V lost 2 bases to trimming and J lost 4 bases, with 6 bases between them. The length of the CDR3 is 13 residues. Germline CDR1 reads MDHEN; CDR2 reads SYDVKM.

The rearrangement joins TRBV6-2 or TRBV6-3 to TRBJ2-1, with a weak D call TRBD1 (6 bases). CDR3 length: 12 residues. Trimming shortened V by 6 bases and J by 9 bases, and 12 bases separated the two germline ends. Germline V lookup: CDR1 MNHEY, CDR2 SVGEGT. In nucleotides, the CDR3 is TGTGCCAGCAGCAACAGGGCTAGTGAGCAGTTCTTC. Translation: CASSNRASEQFF.

V usage is TRBV4-1 and J usage is TRBJ2-1; TRBD2 agrees at 13 bases. The CDR3 length is 17 residues. Germline CDR1 MGHRA, CDR2 YSYEKL. Losses at the gene ends were 4 bases for V and 10 bases for J; bases not matched to a gene: 13. Written as DNA, the CDR3 is TGCGCCAGCAGCCTCCCCCGGACTAGCGGGAGTCGGTGGGAGCAGTTCTTC. Protein: CASSLPRTSGSRWEQFF.

The CDR3 coding sequence is TGTGCCAGCAGCGTGGGGGACAGGGGGCAAGATGGCTACACCTTC. Encoded protein: CASSVGDRGQDGYTF. This sequence joins TRBV9 and TRBJ1-2, with 12 bases fitting TRBD1. The CDR3 has 15 amino acids. With V trimmed by 2 bases and J by 6 bases, 5 bases remained unmatched. Germline lookup yields CDR1 SGDLS and CDR2 YYNGEE. Full variable domain (remainder filled in from reference TRBV9 and TRBJ1-2): DSGVTQTPKHLITATGQRVTLRCSPRSGDLSVYWYQQSLDQGLQFLIQYYNGEERAKGNILERFSAQQFPDLHSELNLSSLELGDSALYFCASSVGDRGQDGYTFGSGTRLTVV.

This clone was counted once. The rearrangement joins TRBV3-1 (or the pseudogene TRBV3-2) to TRBJ2-6, with D perhaps matching TRBD2 (5 bases). Per the germline V gene, CDR1 is LGHDT and CDR2 is YNNKEL (reference sequence). Trimming removed 2 bases at V and 0 bases at J, with 14 bases between. This CDR3 is 18 amino acids long. The CDR3 sequence: CASSQYSGSHSGANVLTF. The CDR3 nucleotides read TGTGCCAGCAGCCAATATTCGGGGAGCCACTCTGGGGCCAACGTCCTGACTTTC.

The J gene is TRBJ1-1, the V gene TRBV14, with a possible D match to TRBD1 (5 bases). The CDR3 is 13 amino acids. V was cut by 5 bases and J by 1 base, with 8 bases left in between. CDR1 is SGHDN and CDR2 is FVKESK in the germline V gene. The CDR3 spells CASSVQENTEAFF. The CDR3 bases are TGTGCCAGCAGCGTACAGGAGAACACTGAAGCTTTCTTT.

J is TRBJ2-7 and V is TRBV19; 8 bases agree with TRBD1. Germline CDR1 and CDR2: LNHDA and SQIVND (reference sequence). J lost 6 bases, V lost 6 bases, and 10 bases had no gene match. The CDR3 runs 14 residues. CDR3 sequence: CASSQTGAKSEQYF. The CDR3 DNA sequence: TGTGCCAGTAGCCAGACAGGGGCGAAGAGCGAGCAGTACTTC.

The chain uses TRBV4-1 and TRBJ2-3; D call uncertain. Germline values: CDR1 MGHRA, CDR2 YSYEKL. The CDR3 is 15 amino acids. Trimming left V 2 bases short and J 0 bases short, with 9 bases between. The chain's CDR3 is CASSQLPTSTDTQYF. CDR3 DNA: TGCGCCAGCAGCCAATTACCGACAAGCACAGATACGCAGTATTTT.

The chain recombines TRBV9 with TRBJ1-2; 9 bases line up with TRBD1. This CDR3 region has 14 residues. The V gene's germline CDR1 is SGDLS and CDR2 YYNGEE. The junction had 8 bases not matched to a gene; V was cut back by 6 bases and J by 5 bases. CDR3 nucleotides: TGTGCCAGCAAGGCCGGGACAGGGCGGTATGGCTACACCTTC. Its translation is CASKAGTGRYGYTF.

V and J are TRBV9 and TRBJ2-1; D is uncertain. This CDR3 has 15 amino acids. Germline CDR1 and CDR2: SGDLS and YYNGEE. The V gene lost 4 bases and the J gene lost 0 bases, with 11 bases spanning the gap. The CDR3 loop reads CASSLLAASYNEQFF. The CDR3 nucleotides are TGTGCCAGCAGCCTATTAGCAGCCTCCTACAATGAGCAGTTCTTC.

In this sample, this clone turned up a few times. CDR3 in DNA: TGTGCCAGCAAAGGACACGTCTACGAGCAGTACTTC. Residues: CASKGHVYEQYF. The J gene is TRBJ2-7, the V gene TRBV2; the D gene is possibly TRBD1 (5 bases). Germline-derived CDR1 and CDR2 are SNHLY and FYNNEI. Trimming left V 7 bases short and J 3 bases short, with 10 bases between. The CDR3 contains 12 residues.

This chain connects TRBV7-6 to TRBJ1-6; D not resolved. Between the trimmed V and J ends, which lost 1 base and 7 bases, there was a span of 11 bases. Germline loops: CDR1 SGHVS, CDR2 FNYEAQ. This CDR3 spans 15 amino acids. CDR3 sequence (DNA): TGTGCCAGCAGCTTAGAAAGAGGGAGAAATTCACCCCTCCACTTT. This encodes CASSLERGRNSPLHF.

This clone was observed once. The chain joins TRBV3-1 (or the pseudogene TRBV3-2) to TRBJ2-3, with 8 positions matching TRBD2. This CDR3 is 13 amino acids long. J lost 3 bases, V lost 8 bases, and 4 bases had no gene match. The germline V gene has CDR1 LGHDT and CDR2 YNNKEL (reference sequence). The CDR3, as DNA: TGTGCCAGCCGCGTAGCGGGAACAGATACGCAGTATTTT. It specifies CASRVAGTDTQYF.

The genes are TRBV19 and TRBJ2-5; TRBD2 is a possible D gene (7 bases). The CDR3 is 17 amino acids. Trimming shortened V by 7 bases and J by 3 bases, and 24 bases separated the two germline ends. Germline V lookup: CDR1 LNHDA, CDR2 SQIVND (reference sequence). The CDR3 sequence: CASTPSRGAAGKETQYF. For the CDR3, the DNA is TGTGCCAGTACCCCCTCTCGGGGGGCGGCCGGCAAAGAGACCCAGTACTTC. The full variable domain, rest sourced from reference TRBV19 and TRBJ2-5, is DGGITQSPKYLFRKEGQNVTLSCEQNLNHDAMYWYRQDPGQGLRLIYYSQIVNDFQKGDIAEGYSVSREKKESFPLTVTSAQKNPTAFYLCASTPSRGAAGKETQYFGPGTRLLVL.

This clone was counted once. The chain has TRBV5-6 and TRBJ2-2, with 9 bases fitting TRBD1. From germline, CDR1 is SGHDT and CDR2 YYEEEE. The CDR3 length is 14 residues. Trimming cost V 3 bases and J 7 bases; bases outside gene matches: 4. CDR3 sequence: CASSWDRVGGELFF. As DNA, the CDR3 is TGTGCCAGCAGCTGGGACAGGGTAGGCGGGGAGCTGTTTTTT.

The table lists this clone with a few counts. The chain carries TRBV10-3 and TRBJ2-5, with a weak D call TRBD1 (5 bases). The ends were cut back, 2 bases at V and 2 bases at J, with 15 bases in the middle. CDR1 is ENHRY, CDR2 SYGVKD, per germline. The CDR3 loop spans 16 amino acids. The CDR3: CAISEPSFGAQETQYF. In nucleotides, the CDR3 is TGTGCCATCAGTGAGCCGTCCTTTGGGGCTCAAGAGACCCAGTACTTC.

The V call is TRBV5-6, the J call TRBJ2-7; D remains ambiguous. The germline CDR1 and CDR2 sequences are SGHDT and YYEEEE. V was cut by 2 bases and J by 3 bases, with 9 bases left in between. This CDR3 is built from 13 residues. In nucleotides, the CDR3 is TGTGCCAGCAGCTTAAATATGTTCTACGAGCAGTACTTC. Translating gives CASSLNMFYEQYF.

The rearrangement uses TRBV7-9 and TRBJ2-7; 9 bases match TRBD1. V shed 2 bases, J shed 0 bases, and the junction held 5 bases outside the gene matches. CDR3 length equals 16 residues. Germline V lookup: CDR1 SEHNR, CDR2 FQNEAQ (reference sequence). The CDR3 DNA sequence: TGTGCCAGCAGCTTAACTGGGACAGGGAGCTCCTACGAGCAGTACTTC. It is translated as CASSLTGTGSSYEQYF.

This clone was detected only once. The chain links TRBV5-1 to TRBJ1-1; D gene uncertain. V shed 5 bases and J shed 3 bases, with 11 bases lying between them. Germline lookup yields CDR1 SGHRS and CDR2 YFSETQ. This CDR3 spans 13 amino acids. CDR3 amino acids: CASSKGVDTEAFF. CDR3 bases: TGCGCCAGCAGTAAGGGAGTAGACACTGAAGCTTTCTTT. The entire variable domain, with the rest obtained from reference TRBV5-1 and TRBJ1-1, is as follows: KAGVTQTPRYLIKTRGQQVTLSCSPISGHRSVSWYQQTPGQGLQFLFEYFSETQRNKGNFPGRFSGRQFSNSRSEMNVSTLELGDSALYLCASSKGVDTEAFFGQGTRLTVV.

The chain joins TRBV12-5 to TRBJ1-4; TRBD1 matches 9 bases. V lost 3 bases to trimming and J lost 8 bases; unmatched junction nucleotides: 13. The CDR3 sequence is 17 residues long. Germline CDR1 is LGHNT and CDR2 is FRNRAP. CDR3 in DNA: TGTGCTAGTGGTTTAGGGGACAGGGACACCCTAGGGGAAAAACTGTTTTTT. Encoded protein: CASGLGDRDTLGEKLFF.

In DNA form, the CDR3 reads TGTGCCAGCAGCGCGACTAGCGTCTACAATGAGCAGTTCTTC. Translation gives CASSATSVYNEQFF. The V call is TRBV5-6, the J call TRBJ2-1, with TRBD2 identical over 8 bases. The CDR3 is 14 amino acids. The V gene's germline CDR1 is SGHDT and CDR2 YYEEEE. V shed 4 bases and J 3 bases; nucleotides not matched to a gene: 3.

This chain joins TRBV5-6 and TRBJ2-3; 11 bases agree with TRBD2. With V trimmed by 0 bases and J by 3 bases, 6 bases remained unmatched. CDR3 length: 17 amino acids. Germline CDR1 and CDR2: SGHDT and YYEEEE. The CDR3 spells CASSLDWTSGWTDTQYF. As DNA, the CDR3 is TGTGCCAGCAGCTTGGATTGGACTAGCGGGTGGACAGATACGCAGTATTTT.

The J gene is TRBJ2-5, the V gene TRBV18, with D possibly being TRBD2 (5 bases). Germline CDR1 KGHSH, CDR2 LQKENI. The CDR3 is made up of 15 amino acids. V was clipped by 6 bases and J by 2 bases, with 16 bases between them. CDR3 amino acids: CASSITARRQETQYF. The CDR3 region has the DNA TGTGCCAGCTCCATAACGGCCAGGAGGCAAGAGACCCAGTACTTC.